This T cell receptor (beta chain) is drawn from a study of T cell responses to AZD1222 COVID-19 vaccine. The study, taken as a whole, reports: In all cases, repertoires were sampled only after the peak T cell response. AZD1222 recipients seropositive at baseline numbered only 6 or 7.

Germline loops: CDR1 LNHNV, CDR2 YYDKDF (reference sequence). V was pared by 3 bases and J by 1 base, with 1 base between. The length of the CDR3 is 13 residues. Libraries were prepared by immunoSEQ multiplex PCR; TCRdb keeps only in-frame clonotypes and omits some of them. The sample lists about 120,000 clones; roughly nine tenths were seen once. Worth noting for this clone: Its antigen is unknown.

The specimen was peripheral blood, collected 28 days after the second AZD1222 dose. This chain links TRBV15 with TRBJ2-6, with D uncertain. This receptor was taken from an adult who received the AZD1222 COVID-19 vaccine. CDR3 sequence (DNA): TGTGCCACCAGCAGTTCTGGGGCCAACGTCCTGACTTTC. This sequence encodes CATSSSGANVLTF.